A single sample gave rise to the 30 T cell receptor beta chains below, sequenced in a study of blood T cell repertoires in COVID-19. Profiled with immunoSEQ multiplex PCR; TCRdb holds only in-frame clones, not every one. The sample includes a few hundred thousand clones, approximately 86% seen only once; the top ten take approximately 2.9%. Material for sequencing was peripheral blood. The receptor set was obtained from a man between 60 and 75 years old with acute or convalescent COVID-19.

The CDR3 is CASSQEWQVNSVQPQHF. CDR3 DNA sequence: TGTGCCAGCAGCCAAGAATGGCAGGTAAATTCTGTCCAGCCCCAGCATTTT. V is TRBV4-2 and J is TRBJ1-5; D is undetermined. This CDR3 is built from 17 residues. From germline, CDR1 is LGHNA and CDR2 YNFKEQ. The ends were cut back, 0 bases at V and 7 bases at J, with 19 bases in the middle.

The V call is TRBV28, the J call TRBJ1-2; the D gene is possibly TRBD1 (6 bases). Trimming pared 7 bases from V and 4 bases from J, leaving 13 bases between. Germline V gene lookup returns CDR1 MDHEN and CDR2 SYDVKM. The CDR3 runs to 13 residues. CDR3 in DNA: TGTGCCAGCACCGGGCGAGGGGGCTATGGCTACACCTTC. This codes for CASTGRGGYGYTF.

The DNA of the CDR3 is TGTGCCAGCAGCTCGACAGGGCGGTACGGCTACACCTTC. This encodes CASSSTGRYGYTF. The J gene is TRBJ1-2, the V gene TRBV7-3; TRBD1 matches 7 bases. CDR1 and CDR2 (germline): SGHTA, FQGTGA. V trimming: 4 bases; J trimming: 8 bases; junction bases outside the gene matches: 7. The CDR3 totals 13 residues.

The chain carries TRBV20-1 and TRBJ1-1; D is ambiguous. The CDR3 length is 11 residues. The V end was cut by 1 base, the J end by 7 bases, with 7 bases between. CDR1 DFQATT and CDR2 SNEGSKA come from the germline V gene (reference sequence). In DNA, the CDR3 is TGCAGTGCTAGAGTCCAGGTTGAAGCTTTCTTT. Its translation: CSARVQVEAFF.

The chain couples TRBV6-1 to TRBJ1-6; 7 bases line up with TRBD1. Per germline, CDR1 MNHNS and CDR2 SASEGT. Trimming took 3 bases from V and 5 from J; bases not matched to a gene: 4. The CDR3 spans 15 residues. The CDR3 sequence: CASSEIQGDNSPLHF. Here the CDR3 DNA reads TGTGCCAGCAGTGAGATTCAGGGGGATAATTCACCCCTCCACTTT.

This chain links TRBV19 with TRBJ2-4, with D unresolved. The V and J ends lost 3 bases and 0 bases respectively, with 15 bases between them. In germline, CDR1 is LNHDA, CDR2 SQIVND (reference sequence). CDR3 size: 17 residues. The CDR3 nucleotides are TGTGCCAGTAGTATCGTTGGCACCAACCTAGCCAAAAACATTCAGTACTTC. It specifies CASSIVGTNLAKNIQYF.

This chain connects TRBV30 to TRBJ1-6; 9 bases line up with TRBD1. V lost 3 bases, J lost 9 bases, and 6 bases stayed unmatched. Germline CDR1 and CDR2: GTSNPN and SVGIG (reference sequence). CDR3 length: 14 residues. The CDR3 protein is CAWRSIQGASPLHF. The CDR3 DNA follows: TGTGCCTGGAGGTCGATACAGGGGGCTTCACCCCTCCACTTT.

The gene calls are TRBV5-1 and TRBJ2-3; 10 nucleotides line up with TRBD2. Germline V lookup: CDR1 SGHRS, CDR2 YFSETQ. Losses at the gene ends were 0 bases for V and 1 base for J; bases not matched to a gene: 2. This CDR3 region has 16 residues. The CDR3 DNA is TGCGCCAGCAGCTTGGTTCTAGCGGGGGGCACAGATACGCAGTATTTT. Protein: CASSLVLAGGTDTQYF.

CDR3 sequence reads: CASSSHPGLLGETQYF. CDR3 nucleotide sequence: TGTGCCAGCAGCTCGCACCCAGGACTGTTGGGAGAGACCCAGTACTTC. This rearrangement joins TRBV7-8 to TRBJ2-5, with D possibly being TRBD2 (5 bases). The CDR3 spans 16 residues. With 4 bases removed from V and 4 bases from J, the gap between germline ends came to 19 bases. The germline CDR1 and CDR2 sequences are SGHVS and FQNEAQ.

CDR3 amino acids: CASSWPLLAQQETQYF. CDR3 DNA: TGCGCCAGCAGCTGGCCGTTATTAGCCCAGCAAGAGACCCAGTACTTC. The rearrangement joins TRBV5-1 to TRBJ2-5, with D hard to call. Per germline, CDR1 SGHRS and CDR2 YFSETQ. The CDR3 runs 16 residues. Trimming removed 3 bases at V and 2 bases at J, with 17 bases between.

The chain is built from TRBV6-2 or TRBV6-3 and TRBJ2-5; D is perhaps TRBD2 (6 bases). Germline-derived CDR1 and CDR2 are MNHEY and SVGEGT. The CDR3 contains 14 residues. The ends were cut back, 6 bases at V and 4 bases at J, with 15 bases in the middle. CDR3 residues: CASSTRLGGETQYF. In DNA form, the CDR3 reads TGTGCCAGCAGCACTCGACTAGGAGGAGAGACCCAGTACTTC.

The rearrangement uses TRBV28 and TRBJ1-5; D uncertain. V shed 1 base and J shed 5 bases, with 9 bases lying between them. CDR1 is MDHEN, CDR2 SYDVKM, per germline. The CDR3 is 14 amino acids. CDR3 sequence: CASSLFTVDQPQHF. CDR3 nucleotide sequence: TGTGCCAGCAGTTTATTCACAGTGGATCAGCCCCAGCATTTT.

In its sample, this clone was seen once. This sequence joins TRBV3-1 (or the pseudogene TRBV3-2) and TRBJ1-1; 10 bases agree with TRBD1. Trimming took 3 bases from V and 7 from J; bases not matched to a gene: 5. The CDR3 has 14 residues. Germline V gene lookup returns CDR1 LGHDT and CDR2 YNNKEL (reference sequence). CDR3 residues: CASSQGQGRSEAFF. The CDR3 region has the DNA TGTGCCAGCAGCCAGGGACAGGGGAGGAGTGAAGCTTTCTTT.

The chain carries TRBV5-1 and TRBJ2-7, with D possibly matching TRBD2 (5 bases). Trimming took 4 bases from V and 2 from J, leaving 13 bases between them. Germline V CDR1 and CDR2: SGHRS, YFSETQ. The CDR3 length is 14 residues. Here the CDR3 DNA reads TGCGCCAGCAGCCGGTCGGGGTCCACCTACGAGCAGTACTTC. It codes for CASSRSGSTYEQYF. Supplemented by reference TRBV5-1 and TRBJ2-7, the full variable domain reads KAGVTQTPRYLIKTRGQQVTLSCSPISGHRSVSWYQQTPGQGLQFLFEYFSETQRNKGNFPGRFSGRQFSNSRSEMNVSTLELGDSALYLCASSRSGSTYEQYFGPGTRLTVT.

The CDR3 DNA sequence: TGTGCCAGCAGCCTAGGTGGGACTAGAAACATTCAGTACTTC. Amino acid sequence: CASSLGGTRNIQYF. The chain recombines TRBV7-2 with TRBJ2-4; 8 positions match TRBD2. Trimming cost V 5 bases and J 6 bases; bases outside gene matches: 6. From germline, CDR1 is SGHTA and CDR2 FQGNSA. This CDR3 is built from 14 residues.

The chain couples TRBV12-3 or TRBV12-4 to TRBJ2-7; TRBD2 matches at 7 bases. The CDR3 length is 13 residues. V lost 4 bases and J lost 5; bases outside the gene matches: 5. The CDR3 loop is CASSSPAGHEQYF. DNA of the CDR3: TGTGCCAGCAGTTCTCCAGCGGGGCACGAGCAGTACTTC.

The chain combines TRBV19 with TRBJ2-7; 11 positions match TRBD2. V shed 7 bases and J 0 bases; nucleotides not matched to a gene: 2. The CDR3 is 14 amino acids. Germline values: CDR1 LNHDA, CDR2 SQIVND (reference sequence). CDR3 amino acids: CASTTSGSSYEQYF. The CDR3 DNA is TGTGCCAGTACCACTAGCGGGAGCTCCTACGAGCAGTACTTC.

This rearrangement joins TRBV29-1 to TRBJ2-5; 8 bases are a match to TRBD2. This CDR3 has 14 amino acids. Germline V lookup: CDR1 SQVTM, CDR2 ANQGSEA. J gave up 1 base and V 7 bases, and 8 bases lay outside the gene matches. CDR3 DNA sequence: TGCAGCGACCCTCGCGGGGGGAGCCAAGAGACCCAGTACTTC. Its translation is CSDPRGGSQETQYF.

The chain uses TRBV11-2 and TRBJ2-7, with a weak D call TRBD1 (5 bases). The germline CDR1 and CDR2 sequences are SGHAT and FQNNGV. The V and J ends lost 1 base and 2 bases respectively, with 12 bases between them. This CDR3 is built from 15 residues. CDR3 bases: TGTGCCAGCAGCTTAGGACAGAGACCAACCTACGAGCAGTACTTC. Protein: CASSLGQRPTYEQYF.

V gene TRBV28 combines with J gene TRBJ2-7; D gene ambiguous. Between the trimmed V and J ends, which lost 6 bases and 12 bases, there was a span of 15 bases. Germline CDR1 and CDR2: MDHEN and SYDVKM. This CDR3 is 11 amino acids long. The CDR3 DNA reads TGTGCCAGCAGCCACCCCCCGAGGTGGTACTTC. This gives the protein CASSHPPRWYF.

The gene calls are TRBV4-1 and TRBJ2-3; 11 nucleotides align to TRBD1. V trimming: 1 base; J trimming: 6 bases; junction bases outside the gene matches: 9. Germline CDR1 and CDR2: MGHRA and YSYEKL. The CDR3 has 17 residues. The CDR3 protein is CASSQAAGTGGTDTQYF. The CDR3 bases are TGCGCCAGCAGCCAAGCAGCCGGGACAGGGGGAACGGATACGCAGTATTTT.

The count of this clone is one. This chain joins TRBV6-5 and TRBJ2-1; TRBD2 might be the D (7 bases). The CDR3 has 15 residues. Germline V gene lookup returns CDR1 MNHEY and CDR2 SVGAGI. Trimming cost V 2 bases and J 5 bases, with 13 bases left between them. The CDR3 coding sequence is TGTGCCAGCAGTTACGTCACAGGGAGGGACAATGAGCAGTTCTTC. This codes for CASSYVTGRDNEQFF.

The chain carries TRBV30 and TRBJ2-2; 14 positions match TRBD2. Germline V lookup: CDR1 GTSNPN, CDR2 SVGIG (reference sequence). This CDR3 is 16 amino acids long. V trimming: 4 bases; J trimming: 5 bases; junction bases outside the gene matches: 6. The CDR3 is CAWTPRLAGGTGELFF. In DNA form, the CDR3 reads TGTGCCTGGACCCCTCGACTAGCGGGGGGGACCGGGGAGCTGTTTTTT.

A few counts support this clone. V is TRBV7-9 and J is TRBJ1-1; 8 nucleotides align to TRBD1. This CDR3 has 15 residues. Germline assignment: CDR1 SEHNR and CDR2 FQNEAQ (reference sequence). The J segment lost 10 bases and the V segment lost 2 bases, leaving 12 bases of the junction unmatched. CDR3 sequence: CASSLLQGAGSGAFF. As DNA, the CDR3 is TGTGCCAGCAGCTTATTGCAGGGGGCGGGTTCTGGAGCTTTCTTT.

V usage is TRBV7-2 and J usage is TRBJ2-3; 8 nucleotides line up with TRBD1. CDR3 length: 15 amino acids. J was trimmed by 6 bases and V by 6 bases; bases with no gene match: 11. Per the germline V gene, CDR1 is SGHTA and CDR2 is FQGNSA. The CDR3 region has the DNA TGTGCCAGCAGGTTGACAGGGGTCCTCGGGGATACGCAGTATTTT. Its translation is CASRLTGVLGDTQYF.

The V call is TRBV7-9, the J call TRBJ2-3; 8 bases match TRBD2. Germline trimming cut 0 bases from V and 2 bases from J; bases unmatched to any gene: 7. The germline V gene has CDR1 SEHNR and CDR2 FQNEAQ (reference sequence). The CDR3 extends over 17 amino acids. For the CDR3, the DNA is TGTGCCAGCAGCTTAGCGGTCGCTAGCGGGTCCACAGATACGCAGTATTTT. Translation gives CASSLAVASGSTDTQYF. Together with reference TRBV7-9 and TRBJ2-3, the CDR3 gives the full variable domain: DTGVSQNPRHKITKRGQNVTFRCDPISEHNRLYWYRQTLGQGPEFLTYFQNEAQLEKSRLLSDRFSAERPKGSFSTLEIQRTEQGDSAMYLCASSLAVASGSTDTQYFGPGTRLTVL.

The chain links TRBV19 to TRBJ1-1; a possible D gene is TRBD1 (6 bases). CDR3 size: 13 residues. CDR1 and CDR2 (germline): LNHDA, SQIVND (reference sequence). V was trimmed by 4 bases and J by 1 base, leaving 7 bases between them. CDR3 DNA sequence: TGTGCCAGTAGTAGGACAGAGAACACTGAAGCTTTCTTT. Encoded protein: CASSRTENTEAFF.

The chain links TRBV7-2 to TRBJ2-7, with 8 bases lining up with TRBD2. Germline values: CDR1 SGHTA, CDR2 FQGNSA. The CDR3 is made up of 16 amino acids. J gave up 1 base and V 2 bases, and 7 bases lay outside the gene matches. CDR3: CASSLPLAGPSYEQYF. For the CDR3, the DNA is TGTGCCAGCAGCTTACCCCTAGCGGGCCCTTCCTACGAGCAGTACTTC.

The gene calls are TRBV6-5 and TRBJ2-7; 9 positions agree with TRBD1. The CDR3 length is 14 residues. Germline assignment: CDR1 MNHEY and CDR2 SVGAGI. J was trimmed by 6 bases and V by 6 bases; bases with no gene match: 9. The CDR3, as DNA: TGTGCCAGCAGCCCGGGACAGGGACCGGGCGAGCAGTACTTC. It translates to CASSPGQGPGEQYF.

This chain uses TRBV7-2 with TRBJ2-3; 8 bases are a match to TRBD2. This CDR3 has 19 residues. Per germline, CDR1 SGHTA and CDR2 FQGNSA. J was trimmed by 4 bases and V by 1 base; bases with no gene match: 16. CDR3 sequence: CASSLESAGRGAGSDTQYF. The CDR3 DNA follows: TGTGCCAGCAGCTTAGAGTCGGCGGGGCGGGGGGCCGGATCAGATACGCAGTATTTT.